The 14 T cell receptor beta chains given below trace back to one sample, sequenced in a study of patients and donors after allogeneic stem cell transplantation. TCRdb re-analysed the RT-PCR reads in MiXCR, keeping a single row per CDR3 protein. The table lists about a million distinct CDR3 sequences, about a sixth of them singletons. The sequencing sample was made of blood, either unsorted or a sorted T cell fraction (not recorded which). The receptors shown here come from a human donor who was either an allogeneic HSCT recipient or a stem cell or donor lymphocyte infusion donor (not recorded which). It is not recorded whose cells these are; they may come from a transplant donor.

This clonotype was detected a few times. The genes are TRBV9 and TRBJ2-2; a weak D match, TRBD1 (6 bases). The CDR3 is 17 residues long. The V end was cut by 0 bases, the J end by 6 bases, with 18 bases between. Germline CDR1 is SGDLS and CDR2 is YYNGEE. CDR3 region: CASSVEVGAGMAGELFF. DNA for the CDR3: TGTGCCAGCAGCGTAGAAGTGGGGGCAGGGATGGCCGGGGAGCTGTTTTTT.

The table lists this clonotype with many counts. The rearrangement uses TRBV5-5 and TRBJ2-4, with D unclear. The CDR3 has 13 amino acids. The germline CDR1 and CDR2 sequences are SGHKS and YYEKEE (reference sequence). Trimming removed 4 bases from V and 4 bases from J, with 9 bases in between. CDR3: CASSTSHKNIQYF. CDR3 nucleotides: TGTGCCAGCAGCACGTCCCATAAAAACATTCAGTACTTC. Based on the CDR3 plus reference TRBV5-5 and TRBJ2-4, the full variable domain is DAGVTQSPTHLIKTRGQQVTLRCSPISGHKSVSWYQQVLGQGPQFIFQYYEKEERGRGNFPDRFSARQFPNYSSELNVNALLLGDSALYLCASSTSHKNIQYFGAGTRLSVL.

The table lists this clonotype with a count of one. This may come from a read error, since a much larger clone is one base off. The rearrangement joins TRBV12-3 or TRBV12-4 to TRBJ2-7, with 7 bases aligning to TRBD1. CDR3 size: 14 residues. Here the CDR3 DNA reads TGTGCCAGCAATTTATGGGACAGAGGATACGAGCAGTACTTC. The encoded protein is CASNLWDRGYEQYF.

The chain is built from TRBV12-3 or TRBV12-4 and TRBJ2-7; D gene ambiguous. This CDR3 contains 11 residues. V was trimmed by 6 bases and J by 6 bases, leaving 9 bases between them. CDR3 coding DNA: TGTGCCAGCAGCAAACGGAGCGAGCAGTACTTC. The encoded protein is CASSKRSEQYF.

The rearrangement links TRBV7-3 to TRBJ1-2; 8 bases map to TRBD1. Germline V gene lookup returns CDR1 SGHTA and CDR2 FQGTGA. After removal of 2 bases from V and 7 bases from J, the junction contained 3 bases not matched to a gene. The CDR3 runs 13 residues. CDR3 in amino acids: CASSLAQGAGYTF. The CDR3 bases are TGTGCCAGCAGCTTAGCGCAGGGGGCTGGCTACACCTTC.

This CDR3 is CSATTGGGDQPQHF. Here the CDR3 DNA reads TGCAGTGCTACAACAGGGGGGGGCGATCAGCCCCAGCATTTT. This sequence joins TRBV20-1 and TRBJ1-5, with 8 bases lining up with TRBD1. Germline V gene sequence: CDR1 DFQATT, CDR2 SNEGSKA (reference sequence). V was clipped by 4 bases and J by 5 bases; unmatched bases: 7. The length of the CDR3 is 14 residues.

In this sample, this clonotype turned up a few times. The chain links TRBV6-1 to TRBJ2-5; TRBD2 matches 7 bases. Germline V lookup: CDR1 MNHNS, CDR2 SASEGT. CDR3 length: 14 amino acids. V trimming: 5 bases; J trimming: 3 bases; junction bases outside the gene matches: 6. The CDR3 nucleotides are TGTGCCAGCAGTAGAGGGACTACCAAAGAGACCCAGTACTTC. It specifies CASSRGTTKETQYF.

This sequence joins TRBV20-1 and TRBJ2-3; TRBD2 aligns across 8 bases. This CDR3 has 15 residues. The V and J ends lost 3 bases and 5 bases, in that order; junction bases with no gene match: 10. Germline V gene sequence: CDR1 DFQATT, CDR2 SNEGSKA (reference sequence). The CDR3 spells CSASSAGASRDTQYF. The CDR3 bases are TGCAGTGCTAGTTCAGCGGGGGCCTCCAGAGATACGCAGTATTTT.

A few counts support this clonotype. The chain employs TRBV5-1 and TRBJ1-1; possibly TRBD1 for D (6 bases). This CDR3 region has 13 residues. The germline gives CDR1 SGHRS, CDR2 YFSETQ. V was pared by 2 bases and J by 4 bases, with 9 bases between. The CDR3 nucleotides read TGCGCCAGCAGCTTTCAGGGGACCACTGAAGCTTTCTTT. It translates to CASSFQGTTEAFF.

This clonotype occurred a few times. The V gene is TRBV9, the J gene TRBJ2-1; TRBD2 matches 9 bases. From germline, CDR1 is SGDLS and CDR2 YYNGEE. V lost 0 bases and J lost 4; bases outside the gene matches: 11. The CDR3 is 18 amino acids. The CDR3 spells CASSVALAGDRGYNEQFF. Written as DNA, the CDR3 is TGTGCCAGCAGCGTAGCACTAGCGGGCGATCGGGGATACAATGAGCAGTTCTTC.

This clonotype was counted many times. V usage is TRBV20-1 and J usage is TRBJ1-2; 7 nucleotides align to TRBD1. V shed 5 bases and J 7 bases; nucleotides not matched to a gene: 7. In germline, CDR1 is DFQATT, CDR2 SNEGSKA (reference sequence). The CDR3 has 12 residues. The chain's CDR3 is CSASTGNSGYTF. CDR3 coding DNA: TGCAGTGCTTCGACAGGGAATTCTGGCTACACCTTC.

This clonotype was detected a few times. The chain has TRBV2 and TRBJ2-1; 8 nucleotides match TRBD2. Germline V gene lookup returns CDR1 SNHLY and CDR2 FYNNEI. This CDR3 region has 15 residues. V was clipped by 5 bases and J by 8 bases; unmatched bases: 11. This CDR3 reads CASSWGLDPRYEQFF. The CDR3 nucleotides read TGTGCCAGCAGTTGGGGACTAGACCCACGGTATGAGCAGTTCTTC.

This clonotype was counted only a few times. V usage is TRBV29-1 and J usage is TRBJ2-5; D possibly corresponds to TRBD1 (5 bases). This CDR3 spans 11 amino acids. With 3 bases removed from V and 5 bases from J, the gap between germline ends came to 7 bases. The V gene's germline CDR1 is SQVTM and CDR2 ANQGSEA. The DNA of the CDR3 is TGCAGCGTTGACAGGGCGGAGACCCAGTACTTC. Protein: CSVDRAETQYF.

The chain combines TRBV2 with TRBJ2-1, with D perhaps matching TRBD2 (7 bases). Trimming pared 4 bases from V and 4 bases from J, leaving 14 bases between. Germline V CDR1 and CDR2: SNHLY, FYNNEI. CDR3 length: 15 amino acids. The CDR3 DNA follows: TGTGCCAGCAGTGCGAGGGGGGGGGTTTACAATGAGCAGTTCTTC. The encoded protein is CASSARGGVYNEQFF.